The 28 T cell receptor beta chains reported below all come from one sample, sequenced in a study of shared clonotypes between healthy human individuals. The data were produced by immunoSEQ multiplex PCR, yet TCRdb's version contains in-frame clones alone and is incomplete. The table includes 650,000 to 800,000 clones, 72% detected once. Sequencing was performed on memory CD4+ T cells sorted from blood. Described subset: CD45RA-negative fraction. The receptors were sampled from a woman aged 25 to 39 in good health.

This clone was seen just once. CDR3 bases: TGTGCCAGTAGTATAAACGCCCGGACGCAGGGGACCCAGTACTTC. Translating gives CASSINARTQGTQYF. This rearrangement joins TRBV19 to TRBJ2-5; TRBD1 might be the D (5 bases). Trimming took 2 bases from V and 7 from J, leaving 17 bases between them. CDR3 length equals 15 residues. Germline CDR1 is LNHDA and CDR2 is SQIVND (reference sequence).

CDR3 sequence: CASETGGGTDTQYF. The CDR3 region has the DNA TGTGCCAGCGAAACGGGGGGTGGCACAGATACGCAGTATTTT. The genes are TRBV18 and TRBJ2-3; 7 bases line up with TRBD2. Trimming at V came to 8 bases and at J to 1 base, leaving 6 bases not matched to a gene. The length of the CDR3 is 14 residues. Germline values: CDR1 KGHSH, CDR2 LQKENI.

The CDR3 coding sequence is TGCAGCGCAGGACAGGCTGGGGCCAACGTCCTGACTTTC. It encodes CSAGQAGANVLTF. This rearrangement joins TRBV29-1 to TRBJ2-6, with 7 bases aligning to TRBD1. The CDR3 has 13 residues. The trim removed 7 bases at V and 2 bases at J, leaving 2 bases unmatched. Germline V gene sequence: CDR1 SQVTM, CDR2 ANQGSEA. The full variable domain, rest sourced from reference TRBV29-1 and TRBJ2-6, is SAVISQKPSRDICQRGTSLTIQCQVDSQVTMMFWYRQQPGQSLTLIATANQGSEATYESGFVIDKFPISRPNLTFSTLTVSNMSPEDSSIYLCSAGQAGANVLTFGAGSRLTVL.

The chain joins TRBV28 to TRBJ2-1; D may be TRBD1 or TRBD2 (5 bases each). Trimming cost V 10 bases and J 9 bases, with 28 bases left between them. The CDR3 consists of 16 residues. Germline V gives CDR1 MDHEN, CDR2 SYDVKM. CDR3 sequence (DNA): TGTGCCACCAAAGGGCAGGGCTTAGCGAGACGCGGTGAGCAGTTCTTC. Translated: CATKGQGLARRGEQFF.

The chain links TRBV7-9 to TRBJ2-5, with D perhaps TRBD1 (6 bases). Germline assignment: CDR1 SEHNR and CDR2 FQNEAQ (reference sequence). V lost 5 bases and J lost 4, with 17 bases in between. The CDR3 length is 15 residues. The DNA of the CDR3 is TGTGCCAGCAGCACAGGACAGCCGACTGGAGAGACCCAGTACTTC. The encoded protein is CASSTGQPTGETQYF.

The rearrangement joins TRBV7-9 to TRBJ2-5; no clear D gene. The CDR3 runs to 12 residues. V lost 2 bases and J 6 bases, leaving 7 bases between the germline ends. The germline V gene has CDR1 SEHNR and CDR2 FQNEAQ (reference sequence). The CDR3 here is CASSLYLQTQYF. The CDR3 bases are TGTGCCAGCAGCTTATACTTGCAGACCCAGTACTTC.

J is TRBJ1-3 and V is TRBV19; 8 bases align to TRBD1. The CDR3 is 15 amino acids. CDR1 is LNHDA and CDR2 is SQIVND in the germline V gene (reference sequence). V lost 5 bases, J lost 0 bases, and 3 bases stayed unmatched. In nucleotides, the CDR3 is TGTGCCAGTAGTCAACAGGGGGACTCTGGAAACACCATATATTTT. This gives the protein CASSQQGDSGNTIYF.

The rearrangement links TRBV6-1 to TRBJ1-4; 7 bases match TRBD1. This CDR3 is 15 amino acids long. Looked up from germline, CDR1 is MNHNS and CDR2 is SASEGT. The V segment lost 1 base and the J segment 8 bases; nucleotides outside the gene matches: 7. DNA for the CDR3: TGTGCCAGCAGTGAAGGGCAGGGGGGAAAAGAAAAACTGTTTTTT. Translation: CASSEGQGGKEKLFF.

Here the CDR3 reads CSVDLQDRNAAFF. The CDR3 DNA reads as TGCAGCGTTGATTTGCAGGACAGGAACGCAGCTTTCTTT. The gene calls are TRBV29-1 and TRBJ1-1; 7 nucleotides match TRBD1. The CDR3 covers 13 residues. V shed 3 bases and J 10 bases; nucleotides not matched to a gene: 11. Germline V gene lookup returns CDR1 SQVTM and CDR2 ANQGSEA.

The genes are TRBV28 and TRBJ2-7; D is possibly TRBD1 (6 bases). The CDR3 contains 17 residues. CDR1 is MDHEN and CDR2 is SYDVKM in the germline V gene. V was shortened by 3 bases and J by 6 bases, with 24 bases between the two germline ends. The DNA for the CDR3 is TGTGCCAGCAGTTTGACCCGGGACAATAACTGGGGTAGCGAGCAGTACTTC. This encodes CASSLTRDNNWGSEQYF.

This chain uses TRBV27 with TRBJ2-7, with a weak D call TRBD1 (6 bases). Per germline, CDR1 MNHEY and CDR2 SMNVEV (reference sequence). V shed 2 bases and J shed 1 base, with 15 bases lying between them. This CDR3 is built from 16 residues. The CDR3 loop reads CASSLIKTGSSYEQYF. Written as DNA, the CDR3 is TGTGCCAGCAGTTTAATTAAGACAGGATCTTCCTACGAGCAGTACTTC.

V usage is TRBV10-3 and J usage is TRBJ2-1; 12 bases match TRBD2. Germline V CDR1 and CDR2: ENHRY, SYGVKD. The CDR3 is made up of 15 amino acids. V trimming: 10 bases; J trimming: 0 bases; junction bases outside the gene matches: 4. The CDR3 DNA reads as TGTGCCACTAGCGGGAGGGAAAGCTCCTACAATGAGCAGTTCTTC. It yields the protein CATSGRESSYNEQFF.

The chain is built from TRBV21-1 and TRBJ2-7; whether TRBD2, the table's D call, matches the DNA was not checked. TRBV21-1 is annotated as a pseudogene. CDR3 length: 18 amino acids. CDR3 nucleotide sequence: TGTGCCAGCAGCAAAGGAGAAAGCGGCCATACGGCACGGGCCGAGCAGTACTTC. Protein: CASSKGESGHTARAEQYF.

The V gene is TRBV29-1, the J gene TRBJ1-1; no firm D call. V lost 1 base and J 1 base, leaving 10 bases between the germline ends. CDR3 size: 14 residues. Germline V CDR1 and CDR2: SQVTM, ANQGSEA. The CDR3 sequence: CSVEGQRGNTEAFF. The DNA for the CDR3 is TGCAGCGTTGAAGGGCAGCGGGGGAACACTGAAGCTTTCTTT.

The gene calls are TRBV6-6 and TRBJ1-3, with D unresolved. The CDR3 extends over 14 amino acids. The germline V gene has CDR1 MNHNY and CDR2 SVGAGI (reference sequence). V dropped 7 bases and J dropped 8 bases, with 18 bases sitting between them. In DNA, the CDR3 is TGTGCCAGCACCCTAGCTCGGAACACCGACACCATATATTTT. This encodes CASTLARNTDTIYF.

The J gene is TRBJ2-7, the V gene TRBV7-9; D gene unclear. With 1 base removed from V and 6 bases from J, the gap between germline ends came to 7 bases. The germline V gene has CDR1 SEHNR and CDR2 FQNEAQ (reference sequence). This CDR3 has 12 residues. The CDR3 here is CASSLEGREQYF. CDR3 nucleotides: TGTGCCAGCAGCTTAGAAGGGCGCGAGCAGTACTTC.

This chain joins TRBV2 and TRBJ1-5; D remains unclear. Germline V lookup: CDR1 SNHLY, CDR2 FYNNEI. The germline V and J ends were trimmed by 3 bases and 3 bases, with 12 bases remaining between them. The CDR3 totals 15 residues. Here the CDR3 reads CASSEESGYNQPQHF. The CDR3 bases are TGTGCCAGCAGTGAGGAGTCAGGATACAATCAGCCCCAGCATTTT.

This clone has at least ten counts. This specimen includes other DNA sequences encoding the same CDR3. The V call is TRBV6-1, the J call TRBJ2-2, with 7 bases fitting TRBD2. The junction had 1 base not matched to a gene; V was cut back by 6 bases and J by 0 bases. The CDR3 is made up of 14 amino acids. From germline, CDR1 is MNHNS and CDR2 SASEGT. This CDR3 is CASSGLANTGELFF. Written as DNA, the CDR3 is TGTGCCAGCAGCGGACTAGCGAACACCGGGGAGCTGTTTTTT.

The chain combines TRBV11-2 with TRBJ2-3, with TRBD1 matching 10 bases. The germline gives CDR1 SGHAT, CDR2 FQNNGV. This CDR3 is built from 14 residues. V dropped 2 bases and J dropped 8; count of bases not matched to a gene: 4. The CDR3 DNA is TGTGCCAGCAGCTTAAGGACAGGGGGAGGTACGCAGTATTTT. This gives the protein CASSLRTGGGTQYF.

The chain recombines TRBV4-2 with TRBJ2-2; 9 nucleotides agree with TRBD2. The germline V gene has CDR1 LGHNA and CDR2 YNFKEQ. This CDR3 has 18 residues. J was trimmed by 2 bases and V by 8 bases; bases with no gene match: 15. The CDR3 here is CASHFGVLGLANTGELFF. The DNA for the CDR3 is TGTGCCAGCCACTTCGGAGTGTTGGGACTAGCTAACACCGGGGAGCTGTTTTTT.

With respect to this clone: The sample carries other DNA sequences with the same CDR3. CDR3 sequence reads: CASSLGGDQPQHF. CDR3 bases: TGCGCCAGCAGCTTGGGGGGAGATCAGCCCCAGCATTTT. The chain joins TRBV5-1 to TRBJ1-5; D is unclear. CDR1 and CDR2 (germline): SGHRS, YFSETQ. The CDR3 extends over 13 amino acids. V shed 0 bases and J shed 5 bases, with 6 bases lying between them.

CDR3 nucleotides: TGTGCCAGTAGTACGATAGCGGCGAACACCGGGGAGCTGTTTTTT. Translated, it gives CASSTIAANTGELFF. The chain has TRBV19 and TRBJ2-2; a weak D match, TRBD2 (6 bases). The V end was cut by 4 bases, the J end by 0 bases, with 9 bases between. CDR1 LNHDA and CDR2 SQIVND come from the germline V gene (reference sequence). The CDR3 contains 15 residues.

The rearrangement joins TRBV30 to TRBJ1-2; 9 nucleotides match TRBD1. Germline V gives CDR1 GTSNPN, CDR2 SVGIG (reference sequence). Germline trimming cut 0 bases from V and 6 bases from J; bases unmatched to any gene: 2. The CDR3 covers 13 residues. CDR3 sequence (DNA): TGTGCCTGGAGTGTAGACAGGGGGAATGGCTACACCTTC. This codes for CAWSVDRGNGYTF.

The chain combines TRBV6-5 with TRBJ2-5, with D maybe TRBD1 (5 bases). This CDR3 has 15 residues. Germline CDR1 MNHEY, CDR2 SVGAGI. Trimming stripped 0 bases from V and 4 bases from J, with 12 bases between. The chain's CDR3 is CASSYSTSRVETQYF. CDR3 DNA: TGTGCCAGCAGTTACTCGACCTCCAGGGTAGAGACCCAGTACTTC.

The V gene is TRBV5-6, the J gene TRBJ1-3; TRBD1 aligns across 8 bases. With V trimmed by 1 base and J by 3 bases, 6 bases remained unmatched. The CDR3 has 16 amino acids. Per the germline V gene, CDR1 is SGHDT and CDR2 is YYEEEE. CDR3 coding DNA: TGTGCCAGCAGCTTGTTTCAGGGGGCAGGTGGAAACACCATATATTTT. Its translation is CASSLFQGAGGNTIYF.

The CDR3 nucleotides read TGCGCCAGCAGCCGAGGGACTAGGGGCAATGAGCAGTTCTTC. It encodes CASSRGTRGNEQFF. This rearrangement joins TRBV4-1 to TRBJ2-1; 8 nucleotides agree with TRBD2. This CDR3 contains 14 residues. Germline CDR1 and CDR2: MGHRA and YSYEKL. V lost 4 bases to trimming and J lost 6 bases; unmatched junction nucleotides: 5.

V usage is TRBV19 and J usage is TRBJ1-2; maybe TRBD1 (5 bases). This CDR3 region has 13 residues. Trimming took 3 bases from V and 6 from J, leaving 11 bases between them. The germline V gene has CDR1 LNHDA and CDR2 SQIVND (reference sequence). The CDR3 here is CASSIPAGHGYTF. DNA of the CDR3: TGTGCCAGTAGTATTCCGGCAGGGCATGGCTACACCTTC.

V is TRBV19 and J is TRBJ2-1; 8 bases fit TRBD1. The germline gives CDR1 LNHDA, CDR2 SQIVND (reference sequence). This CDR3 region has 15 residues. V was clipped by 4 bases and J by 4 bases; unmatched bases: 6. The CDR3 DNA follows: TGTGCCAGTAGTAGCCAGGGGGCAGGGTACAATGAGCAGTTCTTC. Encoded protein: CASSSQGAGYNEQFF.